These T cell receptor beta chains were read from a single sample in a study of blood T cell repertoires in COVID-19. Assay: immunoSEQ multiplex PCR; the TCRdb copy retains only in-frame clones and omits some. The table records tens of thousands of clones, roughly 84% of them present only once. Sequenced: peripheral blood. These receptors all come from a man aged 50 to 59 with acute or convalescent COVID-19. Both conserved end residues are part of each CDR3. A D gene is named only where the DNA matches it firmly. Size tells how often a clone was seen (once, few, many) or the class of an expanded clone, and some rows leave it out.

>.|8|TRBJ1-2|TRBV20-1|.
TGCAGCGGGGATGGCTACACCTTC
CSGDGYTF
>.|16|TRBJ1-5|TRBV2|.
TGTGCCAGCAGTGCCGGGGGACTTGGAACCAATCAGCCCCAGCATTTT
CASSAGGLGTNQPQHF
>.|15|TRBJ1-3|TRBV30|TRBD1
TGTGCCTGGAGTGGGGGACAGGACTCTGGAAACACCATATATTTT
CAWSGGQDSGNTIYF
>.|15|TRBJ2-7|TRBV28|.
TGTGCCAGCAGCTATCTTTTTGCGGATGCTTTGTGGCAGTACTTC
CASSYLFADALWQYF
>.|12|TRBJ2-2|TRBV30|.
TGTGCCTGGAGCCACAAGCGATGGGAGCTGTTTTTT
CAWSHKRWELFF
>.|15|TRBJ1-2|TRBV7-2|.
TGTGCCAGCAGCTGGGTGCGGGAGCCGGGGGGTGGCTACACCTTC
CASSWVREPGGGYTF
>.|13|TRBJ2-1|TRBV6-2/TRBV6-3|.
TGTGCCAGCAGTTACCTGGGGGGAGGTGAGCAGTTCTTC
CASSYLGGGEQFF
>.|12|TRBJ2-7|TRBV2|TRBD1
TGTGCCAACGGACAGGGGCCCTACGAGCAGTACTTC
CANGQGPYEQYF
>.|13|TRBJ1-2|TRBV5-1|TRBD1
TGCGCCAGCAGCCCAGGGGGCGCGGGAGGCTACACCTTC
CASSPGGAGGYTF
>.|15|TRBJ1-5|TRBV28|.
TGTGCCAGCAGCGGGAGACCGACTAGCAATCAGCCCCAGCATTTT
CASSGRPTSNQPQHF
>.|16|TRBJ2-1|TRBV3-1/TRBV3-2|TRBD2
TGTGCCAGCAGCCGAGGGAGCGGGAGTAGCGACAATGAGCAGTTCTTC
CASSRGSGSSDNEQFF
>few|15|TRBJ1-2|TRBV7-6|.
TGTGCCAGCAGCTCAACGACAGGAGGATCCTATGGCTACACCTTC
CASSSTTGGSYGYTF
>few|13|TRBJ1-4|TRBV24-1|.
TGTGCCACCAGTGCATCACGGGGTGAAAAACTGTTTTTT
CATSASRGEKLFF
>.|13|TRBJ2-7|TRBV4-3|TRBD2
TGCGCCAGCAGTCTCGGGGGGAGTAGGGAGCAGTACTTC
CASSLGGSREQYF
>once|15|TRBJ2-3|TRBV12-5|TRBD1
TGTGCTAGTGGTCCTGGGACAGGGGTCGCAGATACGCAGTATTTT
CASGPGTGVADTQYF
>.|12|TRBJ1-2|TRBV9|.
TGTGCCAGCAGCGCTTTGTACTATGGCTACACCTTC
CASSALYYGYTF
>.|15|TRBJ2-3|TRBV28|.
TGTGCCAGCAGCCACAGACTAGTTGGAATAGATACGCAGTATTTT
CASSHRLVGIDTQYF
>.|13|TRBJ1-3|TRBV5-4|.
TGTGCCAGCAGCTTCAGACGGGGGAACACCATATATTTT
CASSFRRGNTIYF
>.|15|TRBJ2-1|TRBV7-9|TRBD1
TGTGCCAGCAGCCCAGGACAGGGCTCCTACAATGAGCAGTTCTTC
CASSPGQGSYNEQFF
>few|13|TRBJ1-4|TRBV30|.
TGTGCCTGGAACTCGGGGGGAAATGAAAAACTGTTTTTT
CAWNSGGNEKLFF
>.|13|TRBJ2-7|TRBV12-3/TRBV12-4|TRBD2
TGTGCCAGCTCTACCGGGACTAGCTACGAGCAGTACTTC
CASSTGTSYEQYF
>few|13|TRBJ2-7|TRBV5-4|.
TGTGCCAGCAGCTTGCCGGGAGCCTACGAGCAGTACTTC
CASSLPGAYEQYF
>.|17|TRBJ1-5|TRBV24-1|.
TGTGCCCATTGGGGGGTTTCCAGAGGTCCCCGAAGTCAGCCCCAGCATTTT
CAHWGVSRGPRSQPQHF
>.|18|TRBJ2-7|TRBV3-1/TRBV3-2|TRBD2
TGTGCCAGCAGCCAAGATCTGAGCGGGGGATATCGCTCCTACGAGCAGTACTTC
CASSQDLSGGYRSYEQYF